The clone carrying this T cell receptor beta chain appeared a few times. V lost 0 bases, J lost 2 bases, and 8 bases lay in between. The CDR3 has 14 amino acids. Per the germline V gene, CDR1 is LGHNA and CDR2 is YNFKEQ. TCRdb's copy holds only in-frame clones and misses some; the assay was immunoSEQ multiplex PCR. In the table there are some 130,000 clones, 70% to 85% of which are singletons. This sample stems from a study of blood T cell repertoires in COVID-19. This sequence joins TRBV4-2 and TRBJ2-7; D is possibly TRBD2 (5 bases). The sequence was obtained from a man in his fifties or sixties who had recovered from COVID-19. The sequenced material came from peripheral blood. CDR3 protein: CASSQDGLTYEQYF. In DNA form, the CDR3 reads TGTGCCAGCAGCCAAGATGGACTGACCTACGAGCAGTACTTC.